The 27 T cell receptor beta chains below were found in one sample sequenced in a study of T cell repertoires in cytomegalovirus infection. TCRdb used MiXCR to reprocess the reads, holding one entry per CDR3 protein. The table includes 650,000 to 850,000 distinct CDR3 sequences, 25% to 35% detected once. For these TCRs, the target antigens are not known. Sequenced material: cultured CD8+ T cells from PBMCs, taken from culture after CMV antigen stimulation. These receptor sequences come from a human donor in good health (CMV status not recorded). Some clones in this sample may be carry-over from other donors' samples.

The chain employs TRBV12-5 and TRBJ2-2, with 11 bases matching TRBD2. Germline assignment: CDR1 LGHNT and CDR2 FRNRAP. J gave up 1 base and V 0 bases, and 7 bases lay outside the gene matches. The CDR3 length is 19 residues. Here the CDR3 reads CASGLVLLAGGGNTGELFF. The DNA for the CDR3 is TGTGCTAGTGGTTTGGTACTCCTAGCGGGGGGCGGGAACACCGGGGAGCTGTTTTTT. Full variable domain (remainder filled in from reference TRBV12-5 and TRBJ2-2): DARVTQTPRHKVTEMGQEVTMRCQPILGHNTVFWYRQTMMQGLELLAYFRNRAPLDDSGMPKDRFSAEMPDATLATLKIQPSEPRDSAVYFCASGLVLLAGGGNTGELFFGEGSRLTVL.

This clonotype was counted only a few times. The chain combines TRBV10-3 with TRBJ2-7, with a weak D call TRBD1 (6 bases). The CDR3 contains 13 residues. V dropped 3 bases and J dropped 1 base, with 7 bases sitting between them. The germline V gene encodes CDR1 ENHRY and CDR2 SYGVKD. The CDR3 is CAISEGQSYEQYV. As DNA, the CDR3 is TGTGCCATCAGTGAAGGACAGTCCTACGAGCAGTACGTC.

This clonotype was detected a few times. This chain uses TRBV4-3 with TRBJ2-1; no reliable D call. Deletions cut 3 bases from V and 8 bases from J, with 14 bases between. Germline V gives CDR1 LGHNA, CDR2 YSLEER. The CDR3 sequence is 14 residues long. The CDR3 nucleotides read TGCGCCAGCAGCCAGGGGTACCTTTCAGATGAGCAGTTCTTC. Encoded protein: CASSQGYLSDEQFF.

The chain is built from TRBV7-9 and TRBJ1-4, with D maybe TRBD1 (5 bases). Germline CDR1 reads SEHNR; CDR2 reads FQNEAQ (reference sequence). This CDR3 is built from 16 residues. V was pared by 1 base and J by 7 bases, with 16 bases between. CDR3 sequence reads: CASSLVDRRGGEKLFF. CDR3 nucleotides: TGTGCCAGCAGCTTAGTGGATCGACGTGGGGGTGAAAAACTGTTTTTT.

Ten or more counts support this clonotype. The chain employs TRBV7-2 and TRBJ2-2, with TRBD2 matching 8 bases. The CDR3 is 17 residues long. Germline trimming cut 0 bases from V and 3 bases from J; bases unmatched to any gene: 6. Germline V gene data show CDR1 as SGHTA and CDR2 as FQGNSA. DNA of the CDR3: TGTGCCAGCAGCTTAGCGGTAGCGGGGACCTACACCGGGGAGCTGTTTTTT. Its protein product is CASSLAVAGTYTGELFF. Based on the CDR3 plus reference TRBV7-2 and TRBJ2-2, the full variable domain is GAGVSQSPSNKVTEKGKDVELRCDPISGHTALYWYRQSLGQGLEFLIYFQGNSAPDKSGLPSDRFSAERTGGSVSTLTIQRTQQEDSAVYLCASSLAVAGTYTGELFFGEGSRLTVL.

This clonotype was observed a few times. The chain employs TRBV10-3 and TRBJ1-3; the D gene is possibly TRBD1 (5 bases). Germline loops: CDR1 ENHRY, CDR2 SYGVKD. The ends were cut back, 9 bases at V and 0 bases at J, with 15 bases in the middle. The CDR3 length is 15 residues. The DNA of the CDR3 is TGTGCCATAGGGGTCCAGACAGTCTCTGGAAACACCATATATTTT. This sequence encodes CAIGVQTVSGNTIYF.

This clonotype was recorded many times. The chain has TRBV10-1 and TRBJ1-5; D uncertain. This CDR3 has 13 amino acids. Between the trimmed V and J ends, which lost 3 bases and 6 bases, there was a span of 9 bases. CDR1 WNHNN and CDR2 SYGVQD come from the germline V gene (reference sequence). The CDR3 region has the DNA TGCGCCAGCAGTGAAGTAGGGTCTCAGCCCCAGCATTTT. Protein: CASSEVGSQPQHF.

The chain is built from TRBV20-1 and TRBJ2-1, with 9 bases matching TRBD2. CDR1 is DFQATT, CDR2 SNEGSKA, per germline (reference sequence). The CDR3 has 14 residues. V was clipped by 3 bases and J by 4 bases; unmatched bases: 4. This chain's CDR3 is CSASSSGGYNEQFF. The CDR3 coding sequence is TGCAGTGCTAGTTCCAGCGGGGGGTACAATGAGCAGTTCTTC.

V is TRBV9 and J is TRBJ2-3, with no clear D. Germline CDR1 is SGDLS and CDR2 is YYNGEE. Trimming took 0 bases from V and 5 from J, leaving 19 bases between them. This CDR3 is built from 17 residues. This chain's CDR3 is CASSVGGGVSPGDTQYF. For the CDR3, the DNA is TGTGCCAGCAGCGTAGGAGGCGGAGTGTCACCCGGAGATACGCAGTATTTT. The full variable domain, with the rest looked up from reference TRBV9 and TRBJ2-3, is DSGVTQTPKHLITATGQRVTLRCSPRSGDLSVYWYQQSLDQGLQFLIQYYNGEERAKGNILERFSAQQFPDLHSELNLSSLELGDSALYFCASSVGGGVSPGDTQYFGPGTRLTVL.

The gene calls are TRBV12-3 or TRBV12-4 and TRBJ2-1, with 12 bases aligning to TRBD2. The CDR3 has 15 amino acids. The V and J ends lost 1 base and 15 bases, in that order; junction bases with no gene match: 10. CDR3 DNA: TGTGCCAGCAGTTTAGAGGCTAGCGGGGGGGCGGAGAGGTTCTTC. This codes for CASSLEASGGAERFF.

This clonotype was observed at least ten times. The chain has TRBV7-2 and TRBJ2-3; 11 bases align to TRBD2. CDR3 length: 15 residues. Per the germline V gene, CDR1 is SGHTA and CDR2 is FQGNSA. After removal of 5 bases from V and 4 bases from J, the junction contained 5 bases not matched to a gene. CDR3 in amino acids: CASSNSGGAADTQYF. The CDR3 region has the DNA TGTGCCAGCAGCAATAGCGGGGGGGCCGCAGATACGCAGTATTTT.

This clonotype was detected only a few times. The V gene is TRBV11-2, the J gene TRBJ2-7, with 11 bases fitting TRBD1. Germline trimming cut 5 bases from V and 5 bases from J; bases unmatched to any gene: 8. This CDR3 has 15 residues. Germline V gene data show CDR1 as SGHAT and CDR2 as FQNNGV. The CDR3 loop reads CASSPDRGRMDEQYV. The CDR3 nucleotides are TGTGCCAGCAGCCCGGACAGGGGGCGCATGGACGAGCAGTACGTC.

Of note for this clonotype: A much larger clone sits a single nucleotide away, making a read error possible. The chain combines TRBV7-6 with TRBJ2-1, with D tentatively TRBD1 or TRBD2 (5 bases each). The CDR3 loop spans 15 amino acids. The V end was cut by 4 bases, the J end by 5 bases, with 15 bases between. Germline V gene data show CDR1 as SGHVS and CDR2 as FNYEAQ. The CDR3 DNA reads as TGTGCCAGCAGCTACGGGACGGGATTCAACAATGAGCAGTTCTTC. As protein: CASSYGTGFNNEQFF.

The chain recombines TRBV5-4 with TRBJ2-7; no clear D. Trimming removed 4 bases at V and 3 bases at J, with 8 bases between. Germline values: CDR1 SGHNT, CDR2 YYREEE (reference sequence). There are 12 residues in the CDR3. The DNA for the CDR3 is TGTGCCAGCAGCCCCTGGGACTACGAGCAGTACGTC. Translated, it gives CASSPWDYEQYV.

Only a few counts were recorded for this clonotype. CDR3 in amino acids: CASSLQAWGHTIYF. For the CDR3, the DNA is TGTGCCAGCAGTTTACAGGCCTGGGGCCACACCATATATTTT. The chain couples TRBV27 to TRBJ1-3; D possibly corresponds to TRBD1 (5 bases). Trimming took 2 bases from V and 8 from J, leaving 13 bases between them. The CDR3 has 14 residues. The germline CDR1 and CDR2 sequences are MNHEY and SMNVEV (reference sequence).

The chain carries TRBV7-8 and TRBJ1-6; D is undetermined. Trimming took 0 bases from V and 5 from J, leaving 14 bases between them. Germline V CDR1 and CDR2: SGHVS, FQNEAQ. CDR3 length: 17 amino acids. The CDR3 spells CASSLAPSGIDNSPLHF. Here the CDR3 DNA reads TGTGCCAGCAGCTTAGCGCCGTCAGGAATAGATAATTCACCCCTCCACTTT.

This chain connects TRBV7-9 to TRBJ2-1; TRBD2 matches 10 bases. J was trimmed by 8 bases and V by 5 bases; bases with no gene match: 12. Germline values: CDR1 SEHNR, CDR2 FQNEAQ (reference sequence). CDR3 length: 16 amino acids. The CDR3 reads CASSARPGLAMDEQFF. The CDR3 DNA follows: TGTGCCAGCAGCGCCCGGCCGGGACTAGCGATGGATGAGCAGTTCTTC.

This clonotype was seen repeatedly, ten times or more. The chain recombines TRBV27 with TRBJ2-1; D tentatively reads TRBD1 or TRBD2 (6 bases each). The germline V gene has CDR1 MNHEY and CDR2 SMNVEV (reference sequence). Trimming pared 2 bases from V and 6 bases from J, leaving 20 bases between. The CDR3 has 17 amino acids. The CDR3 DNA reads TGTGCCAGCAGTTTAACTTCGGCAGGGGAGGTTTTCAATGAGCAGTTCTTC. Residues: CASSLTSAGEVFNEQFF.

The rearrangement uses TRBV12-3 or TRBV12-4 and TRBJ2-3, with D unclear. The V and J ends lost 7 bases and 1 base respectively, with 12 bases between them. The CDR3 covers 14 residues. In DNA, the CDR3 is TGTGCCAGCACCAGATCTGGGGGCACAGATACGCAGTATTTT. Its translation: CASTRSGGTDTQYF.

This CDR3 is CSALDTRGYTF. In DNA form, the CDR3 reads TGCAGCGCCCTAGACACCCGCGGCTACACCTTC. The chain is built from TRBV29-1 and TRBJ1-2; D is unresolved. The CDR3 contains 11 residues. The ends were cut back, 7 bases at V and 8 bases at J, with 14 bases in the middle. CDR1 SQVTM and CDR2 ANQGSEA come from the germline V gene.

This clonotype was found many times. This sequence joins TRBV7-6 and TRBJ2-7, with 8 bases fitting TRBD1. The germline CDR1 and CDR2 sequences are SGHVS and FNYEAQ. V was clipped by 1 base and J by 7 bases; unmatched bases: 9. The CDR3 loop spans 15 amino acids. The chain's CDR3 is CASSLVGQGAEEQYF. CDR3 nucleotides: TGTGCCAGCAGCTTAGTAGGACAGGGCGCTGAGGAGCAGTACTTC. The full variable domain, in which reference TRBV7-6 and TRBJ2-7 provide the parts outside the CDR3, is GAGVSQSPRYKVTKRGQDVALRCDPISGHVSLYWYRQALGQGPEFLTYFNYEAQQDKSGLPNDRFSAERPEGSISTLTIQRTEQRDSAMYRCASSLVGQGAEEQYFGPGTRLTVT.

This clonotype occurred a few times. The chain employs TRBV7-2 and TRBJ1-1; D might be TRBD1 (6 bases). Germline V gene sequence: CDR1 SGHTA, CDR2 FQGNSA. This CDR3 is built from 14 residues. V lost 3 bases to trimming and J lost 7 bases, with 15 bases between them. CDR3 region: CASSLSTWGLEAFF. CDR3 DNA sequence: TGTGCCAGCAGCTTGTCCACTTGGGGGCTTGAAGCTTTCTTT. The full variable domain, rest sourced from reference TRBV7-2 and TRBJ1-1, is GAGVSQSPSNKVTEKGKDVELRCDPISGHTALYWYRQSLGQGLEFLIYFQGNSAPDKSGLPSDRFSAERTGGSVSTLTIQRTQQEDSAVYLCASSLSTWGLEAFFGQGTRLTVV.

The sample holds a few counts of this clonotype. This rearrangement joins TRBV11-2 to TRBJ2-1; 9 nucleotides align to TRBD2. This CDR3 comprises 18 residues. Germline V CDR1 and CDR2: SGHAT, FQNNGV. The V gene end was trimmed by 1 base and the J gene end by 5 bases; junction bases not matched to a gene: 12. The CDR3 spells CASSLGLAGPLRDNEQFF. The CDR3 DNA reads as TGTGCCAGCAGCTTAGGCCTAGCGGGGCCTCTGAGGGACAATGAGCAGTTCTTC.

The rearrangement joins TRBV7-2 to TRBJ2-7; 7 bases line up with TRBD2. This CDR3 is built from 17 residues. Germline lookup yields CDR1 SGHTA and CDR2 FQGNSA. The ends lost 0 bases at V and 4 bases at J; junction bases unmatched: 12. CDR3 protein: CASSLAQAWGGIYEQYV. The DNA of the CDR3 is TGTGCCAGCAGCTTAGCTCAAGCGTGGGGGGGGATTTACGAGCAGTACGTC.

This clonotype was detected only once. CDR3 nucleotide sequence: TGTGCCAGCAGCTCCCTGTCGCGGGAAAGGATGGACTATGGCTACACCTTC. Residues: CASSSLSRERMDYGYTF. The chain links TRBV7-6 to TRBJ1-2; D unresolved. Between the trimmed V and J ends, which lost 4 bases and 3 bases, there was a span of 21 bases. CDR3 length: 17 amino acids. The germline V gene has CDR1 SGHVS and CDR2 FNYEAQ.

This clonotype came up a few times. This chain links TRBV12-3 or TRBV12-4 with TRBJ2-5; the D call may be TRBD1 or TRBD2 (7 bases each). This CDR3 region has 18 residues. Trimming stripped 1 base from V and 4 bases from J, with 22 bases between. The CDR3 coding sequence is TGTGCCAGCAGTTTAGGGCCAGGGGGGGGCGAAGGAGGAGAGACCCAGTACTTC. Encoded protein: CASSLGPGGGEGGETQYF.

The chain is built from TRBV19 and TRBJ2-2, with D perhaps matching TRBD1 or TRBD2 (5 bases each). Germline CDR1 is LNHDA and CDR2 is SQIVND (reference sequence). The CDR3 sequence is 11 residues long. The V and J ends lost 3 bases and 9 bases respectively, with 5 bases between them. CDR3 nucleotides: TGTGCCAGTAGTATGGGACGGGAGCTGTTTTTT. Its protein is CASSMGRELFF.